This T cell receptor beta chain was profiled in a study of T cell responses to AZD1222 COVID-19 vaccine. Study findings and constraints: Spike-specific TCR breadth and depth rose after two AZD1222 doses. Dominant at 160-218 and 743-854, vaccine-associated CD4 TCRs also spanned spike. Donors were chiefly white British, with a greater number of females, and clonal diversity was perhaps underestimated.

Of note for this clone: The antigen remains unidentified.

Generated by immunoSEQ multiplex PCR, the TCRdb table keeps only in-frame clones and is missing some. The sample contains about 110,000 clones, about 90% of which appear only once. Trimming stripped 2 bases from V and 0 bases from J, with 7 bases between. The germline V gene has CDR1 MNHEY and CDR2 SVGEGT. The CDR3 runs 14 residues. This TCR derives from an adult in good health. The chain links TRBV6-2 or TRBV6-3 to TRBJ1-1; no firm D call. The sequenced sample was peripheral blood, obtained on day 0 of AZD1222 vaccination. The CDR3 spells CASSYALMNTEAFF. In nucleotides, the CDR3 is TGTGCCAGCAGTTACGCTCTTATGAACACTGAAGCTTTCTTT.